One T cell receptor beta chain is described in this entry. The CDR3 covers 16 residues. Trimming cost V 5 bases and J 2 bases; bases outside gene matches: 7. The V gene's germline CDR1 is SGHDN and CDR2 FVKESK. Libraries were prepared by immunoSEQ multiplex PCR; TCRdb keeps only in-frame clonotypes and omits some of them. Of tens of thousands of clones listed, about 96% are singletons. The sample comes from a study of technical replicates of blood from several donors. Sequencing used T cells isolated from PBMCs. This sequence was found in a human donor in good health. The chain employs TRBV14 and TRBJ2-3; 10 nucleotides line up with TRBD1. This CDR3 is CASSWDRGSITDTQYF. In DNA form, the CDR3 reads TGTGCCAGCAGCTGGGACAGGGGCTCGATCACAGATACGCAGTATTTT.